This T cell receptor beta chain was identified during a study of blood T cell repertoires in COVID-19. In the study overall: Whether acute or convalescent, the COVID-19 samples came from the United States, Italy and Spain. PBMCs, B-cell-depleted T cells, or T cells provided the cDNA or gDNA that made up the material.

In the authors' methods: The authors estimated nucleated cell counts from reference gene primer amplification. Assay: immunoSEQ multiplex PCR; the TCRdb copy retains only in-frame clones and omits some. Clone size and V and J calls were adopted from that table, with D and trimming inferred from the DNA. The sample has about 100,000 clones, about nine tenths seen once. This TCR derives from a man between 18 and 35 years old with acute or convalescent COVID-19. The sample was peripheral blood.

The CDR3 sequence: CASSLESLAGVYEQYF. DNA of the CDR3: TGTGCCAGCAGCTTAGAAAGCCTAGCGGGAGTATATGAGCAGTACTTC. The chain links TRBV7-9 to TRBJ2-7, with 10 bases matching TRBD2. J was trimmed by 7 bases and V by 1 base; bases with no gene match: 10. Germline values: CDR1 SEHNR, CDR2 FQNEAQ (reference sequence). The CDR3 is made up of 16 amino acids.